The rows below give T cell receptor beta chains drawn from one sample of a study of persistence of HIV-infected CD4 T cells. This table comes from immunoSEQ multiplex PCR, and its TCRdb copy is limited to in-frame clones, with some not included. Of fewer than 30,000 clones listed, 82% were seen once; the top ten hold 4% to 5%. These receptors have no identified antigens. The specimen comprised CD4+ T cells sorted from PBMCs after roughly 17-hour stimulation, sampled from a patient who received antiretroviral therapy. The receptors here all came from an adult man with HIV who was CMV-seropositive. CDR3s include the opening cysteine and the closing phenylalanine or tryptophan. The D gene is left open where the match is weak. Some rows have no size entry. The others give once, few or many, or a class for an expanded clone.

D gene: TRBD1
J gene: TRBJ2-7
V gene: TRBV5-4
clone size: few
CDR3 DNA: TGTGCCAGCAGCTTGGGGGACAGAAACTCCTACGAGCAGTACTTC
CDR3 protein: CASSLGDRNSYEQYF

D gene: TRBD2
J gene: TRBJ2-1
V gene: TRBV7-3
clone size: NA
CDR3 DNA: TGTGCCAGCAGCCTTGGGACTAGCGGGGGGCATGAGCAGTTCTTC
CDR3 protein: CASSLGTSGGHEQFF

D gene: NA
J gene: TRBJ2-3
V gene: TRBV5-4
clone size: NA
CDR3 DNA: TGTGCCAGCAGCTTAAAAGGGGAGGATACGCAGTATTTT
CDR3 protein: CASSLKGEDTQYF

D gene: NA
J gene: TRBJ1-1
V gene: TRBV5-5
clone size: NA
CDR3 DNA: TGTGCCTGCACGGGTGATGCCACTGAAGCTTTCTTT
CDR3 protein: CACTGDATEAFF

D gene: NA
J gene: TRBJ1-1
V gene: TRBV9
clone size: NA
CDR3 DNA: TGTGCCAGCAGCCCACGGGGCTTTAGCACTGAAGCTTTCTTT
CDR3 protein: CASSPRGFSTEAFF

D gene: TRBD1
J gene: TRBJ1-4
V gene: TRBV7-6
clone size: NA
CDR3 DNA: TGTGCCAGCAGCATAACCCGGGACAGCGGTGAAAAACTGTTTTTT
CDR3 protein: CASSITRDSGEKLFF

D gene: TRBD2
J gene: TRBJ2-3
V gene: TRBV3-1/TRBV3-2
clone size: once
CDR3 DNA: TGTGCCAGCAGGTATAGCGGGGGTAGCACAGATACGCAGTATTTT
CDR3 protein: CASRYSGGSTDTQYF

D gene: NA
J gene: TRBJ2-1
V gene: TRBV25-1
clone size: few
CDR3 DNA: TGTGCCAGCAGCCCGGACTACTCAGACAATGAGCAGTTCTTC
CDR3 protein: CASSPDYSDNEQFF

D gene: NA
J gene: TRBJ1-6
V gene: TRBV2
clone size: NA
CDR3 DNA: TGTGCCAGCAGTGACGGGGAAATCTCACCCCTCCACTTT
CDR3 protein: CASSDGEISPLHF

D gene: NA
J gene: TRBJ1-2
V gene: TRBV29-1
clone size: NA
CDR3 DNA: TGCAGCGACGACTACCCCGGCTACACCTTC
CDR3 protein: CSDDYPGYTF

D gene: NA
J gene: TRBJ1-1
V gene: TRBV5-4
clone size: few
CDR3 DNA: TGTGCCAGCAGCTTGATTCAGGCCGGGGGCACTGAAGCTTTCTTT
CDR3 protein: CASSLIQAGGTEAFF

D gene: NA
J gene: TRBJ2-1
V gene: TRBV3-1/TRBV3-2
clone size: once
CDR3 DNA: TGTGCCAGCAGCCAAGGTCGCGGAGGCGGTGAGCAGTTCTTC
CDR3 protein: CASSQGRGGGEQFF

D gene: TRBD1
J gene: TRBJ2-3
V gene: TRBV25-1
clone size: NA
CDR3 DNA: TGTGCCAGCAGCCTACAGGGGGCTACAACAGATACGCAGTATTTT
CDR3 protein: CASSLQGATTDTQYF

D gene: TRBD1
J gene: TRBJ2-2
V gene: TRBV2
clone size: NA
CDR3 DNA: TGTGCCAGCGACGTAGAGGGGGCAGGGGCCGGGGAGCTGTTTTTT
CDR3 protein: CASDVEGAGAGELFF

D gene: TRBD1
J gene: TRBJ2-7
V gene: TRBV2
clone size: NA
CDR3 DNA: TGTGCCAGCAAGGGACAGTTGAGCTCCTACGAGCAGTACTTC
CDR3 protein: CASKGQLSSYEQYF

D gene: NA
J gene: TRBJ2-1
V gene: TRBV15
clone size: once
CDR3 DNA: TGTGCCACCAGCAGAGATCAAAATGAGCAGTTCTTC
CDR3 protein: CATSRDQNEQFF

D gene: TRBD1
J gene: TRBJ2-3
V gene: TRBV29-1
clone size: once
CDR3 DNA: TGCAGCGTTGTCCGGGACAGGGGGACAGATACGCAGTATTTT
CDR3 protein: CSVVRDRGTDTQYF

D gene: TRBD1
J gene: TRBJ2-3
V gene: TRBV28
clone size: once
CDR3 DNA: TGTGCCAGCGGCCGGGACAGGGCAGATACGCAGTATTTT
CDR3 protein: CASGRDRADTQYF

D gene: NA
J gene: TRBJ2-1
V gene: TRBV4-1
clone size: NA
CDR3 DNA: TGCGCCACCCCCGGAGACTTACCAAACAATGAGCAGTTCTTC
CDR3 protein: CATPGDLPNNEQFF

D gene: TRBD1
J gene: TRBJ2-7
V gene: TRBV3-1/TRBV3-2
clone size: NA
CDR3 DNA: TGTGCCAGCAGCGCCGGGACAGCCTACGAGCAGTACTTC
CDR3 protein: CASSAGTAYEQYF

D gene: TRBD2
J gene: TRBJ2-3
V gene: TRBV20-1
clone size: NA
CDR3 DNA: TGCAGTGCTAGTCGTCAGACTAGCGGGGTATCGGATACGCAGTATTTT
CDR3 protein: CSASRQTSGVSDTQYF

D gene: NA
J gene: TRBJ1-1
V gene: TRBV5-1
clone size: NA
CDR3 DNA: TGCGCCAGCAGCTCCACAGGGTCTGGGGTGAACACTGAAGCTTTCTTT
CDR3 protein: CASSSTGSGVNTEAFF

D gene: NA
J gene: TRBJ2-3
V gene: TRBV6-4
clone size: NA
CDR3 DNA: TGTGCCAGCAGTGCCAGAATGAGCCCAGATACGCAGTATTTT
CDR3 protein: CASSARMSPDTQYF

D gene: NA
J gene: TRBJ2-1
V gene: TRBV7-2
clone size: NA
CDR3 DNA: TGTGCCAGCAGCCTTGGGGGGCCGGGCTACAATGAGCAGTTCTTC
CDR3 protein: CASSLGGPGYNEQFF

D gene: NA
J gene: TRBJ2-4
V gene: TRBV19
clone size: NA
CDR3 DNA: TGTGCCAGTTCGAGAGATCGTAGACTAAACATTCAGTACTTC
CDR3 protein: CASSRDRRLNIQYF

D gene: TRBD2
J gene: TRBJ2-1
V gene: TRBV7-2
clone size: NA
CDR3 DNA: TGTGCCAGCAGCTTTAGACGGGGGGTAGGCAATGAGCAGTTCTTC
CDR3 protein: CASSFRRGVGNEQFF

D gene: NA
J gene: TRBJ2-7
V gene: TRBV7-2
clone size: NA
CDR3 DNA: TGTGCCAGCAGGCAAATACAGGCTTACGAGCAGTACTTC
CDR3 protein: CASRQIQAYEQYF

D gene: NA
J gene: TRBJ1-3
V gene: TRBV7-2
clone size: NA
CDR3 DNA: TGTGCCAGCAGCTTATCGTCTAGCTCTGGAAACACCATATATTTT
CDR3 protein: CASSLSSSSGNTIYF

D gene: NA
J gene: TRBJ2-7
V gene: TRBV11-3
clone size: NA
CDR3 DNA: TGTGCCAGCAGCAAGGACGGAACTCTGGGGGACGAGCAGTACTTC
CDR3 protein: CASSKDGTLGDEQYF

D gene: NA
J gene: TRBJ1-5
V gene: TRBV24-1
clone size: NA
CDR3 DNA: TGTGCCACCAGTGGAGGGAATCAGCCCCAGCATTTT
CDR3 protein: CATSGGNQPQHF

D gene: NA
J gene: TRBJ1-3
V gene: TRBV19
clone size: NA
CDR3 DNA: TGTGCCAGTAACCCTCGTAAAGGCACCATATATTTT
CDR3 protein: CASNPRKGTIYF

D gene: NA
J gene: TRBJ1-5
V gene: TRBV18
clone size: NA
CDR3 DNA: TGTGCCAGCTCACCTCGGCAAACTAGCAATCAGCCCCAGCATTTT
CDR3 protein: CASSPRQTSNQPQHF

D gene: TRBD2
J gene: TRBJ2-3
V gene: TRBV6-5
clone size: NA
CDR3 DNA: TGTGCCAGCACTAGCGGGGGAGCCACAGATACGCAGTATTTT
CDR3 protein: CASTSGGATDTQYF

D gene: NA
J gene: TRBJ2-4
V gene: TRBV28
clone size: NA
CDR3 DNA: TGTGCCAGCAGTGGTGAGGACAGAAACATTCAGTACTTC
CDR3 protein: CASSGEDRNIQYF

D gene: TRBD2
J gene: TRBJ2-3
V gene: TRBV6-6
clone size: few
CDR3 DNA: TGTGCCAGCAGTCACGGGGCCAGCGGGGTGGATACGCAGTATTTT
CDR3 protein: CASSHGASGVDTQYF

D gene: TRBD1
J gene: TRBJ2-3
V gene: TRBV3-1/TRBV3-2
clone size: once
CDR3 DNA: TGTGCCAGCAGTTACAGGGGTGCAGTTACGCAGTATTTT
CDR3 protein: CASSYRGAVTQYF

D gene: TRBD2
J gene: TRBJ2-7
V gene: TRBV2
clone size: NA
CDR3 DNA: TGTGCCAGCAGTGAAGGATTTAGCGGGGTCTCGGAGCAGTACTTC
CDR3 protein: CASSEGFSGVSEQYF

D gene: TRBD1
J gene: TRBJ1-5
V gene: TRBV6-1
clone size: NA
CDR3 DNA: TGTGCCAGCAGTGCTCTGCCGGACAGGAACAATCAGCCCCAGCATTTT
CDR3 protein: CASSALPDRNNQPQHF

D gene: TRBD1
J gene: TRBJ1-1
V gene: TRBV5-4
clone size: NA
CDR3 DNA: TGTGCCAGCAGCCGAGGACAGGAGATCACTGAAGCTTTCTTT
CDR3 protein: CASSRGQEITEAFF

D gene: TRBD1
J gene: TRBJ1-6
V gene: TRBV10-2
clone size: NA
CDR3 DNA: TGCGCCAGCAGTGAGTCGTCGGCAGGGGGGTCCAATTCACCCCTCCACTTT
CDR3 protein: CASSESSAGGSNSPLHF

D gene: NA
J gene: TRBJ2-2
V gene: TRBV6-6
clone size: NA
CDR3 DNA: TGTGCCAGCAGTTTCCCCGGTGTTTGGGCCACCGGGGAGCTGTTTTTT
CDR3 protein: CASSFPGVWATGELFF

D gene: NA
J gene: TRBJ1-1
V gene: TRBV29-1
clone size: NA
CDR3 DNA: TGCAGCGTTGAAGGGGGGAGTTACACTGAAGCTTTCTTT
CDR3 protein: CSVEGGSYTEAFF

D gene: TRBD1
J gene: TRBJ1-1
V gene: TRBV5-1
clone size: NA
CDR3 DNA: TGCGCCAGCAGCTCGGCAGGCAGGGGGTATGAAGCTTTCTTT
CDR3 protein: CASSSAGRGYEAFF

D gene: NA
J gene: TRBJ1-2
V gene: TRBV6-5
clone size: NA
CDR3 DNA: TGTGCCAGCAGCCCGGACGGCCCGAACTATGGCTACACCTTC
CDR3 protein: CASSPDGPNYGYTF

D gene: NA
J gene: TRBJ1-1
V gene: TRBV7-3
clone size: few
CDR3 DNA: TGTGCCAGCAGCTTCTTTGTGAACACTGAAGCTTTCTTT
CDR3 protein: CASSFFVNTEAFF

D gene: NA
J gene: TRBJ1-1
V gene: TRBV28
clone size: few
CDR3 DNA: TGTGCCAGCAATCTCGAGGATACTGAAGCTTTCTTT
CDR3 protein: CASNLEDTEAFF

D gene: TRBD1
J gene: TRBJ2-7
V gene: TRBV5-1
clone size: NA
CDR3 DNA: TGCGCCAGCAGCTTCACAGGGGGCTCTCTCTACGAGCAGTACTTC
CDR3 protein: CASSFTGGSLYEQYF

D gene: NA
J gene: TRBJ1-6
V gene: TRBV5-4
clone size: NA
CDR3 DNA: TGTGCCAGCAGCTTGGACAGTAATTCACCCCTCCACTTT
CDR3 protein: CASSLDSNSPLHF

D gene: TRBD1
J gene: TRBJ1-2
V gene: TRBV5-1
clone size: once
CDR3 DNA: TGCGCCAGCAGGCCGACAGGGGGCGGTGGCTACACCTTC
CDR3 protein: CASRPTGGGGYTF

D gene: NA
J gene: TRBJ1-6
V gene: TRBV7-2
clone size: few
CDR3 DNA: TGTGCCAGCAGCTTAGGTGCAGGGGAGAGTTCACCCCTCCACTTT
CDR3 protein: CASSLGAGESSPLHF

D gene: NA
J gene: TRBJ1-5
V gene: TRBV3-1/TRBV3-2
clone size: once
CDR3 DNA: TGTGCCAGCAGCGACACCAATCGGCATCATCAGCCCCAGCATTTT
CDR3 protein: CASSDTNRHHQPQHF

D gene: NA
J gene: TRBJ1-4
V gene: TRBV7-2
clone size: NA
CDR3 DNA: TGTGCCAGCAGCTTAGCTGCCAGAAATAATGAAAAACTGTTTTTT
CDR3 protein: CASSLAARNNEKLFF

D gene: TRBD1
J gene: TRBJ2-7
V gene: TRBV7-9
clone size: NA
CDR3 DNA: TGTGCCAGCAGCTTCGGGACAGGGACCTACGAGCAGTACTTC
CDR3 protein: CASSFGTGTYEQYF

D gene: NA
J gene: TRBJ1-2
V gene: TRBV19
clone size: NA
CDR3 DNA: TGTGCCAGTAGGTCGCGGGCGGAGGGTGGCTACACCTTC
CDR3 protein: CASRSRAEGGYTF

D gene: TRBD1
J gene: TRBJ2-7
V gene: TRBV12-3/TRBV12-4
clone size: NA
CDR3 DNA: TGTGCCAGCCTACAGGGGTACTCCTACGAGCAGTACTTC
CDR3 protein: CASLQGYSYEQYF